The rows below give T cell receptor beta chains drawn from one sample of a study of cytomegalovirus exposure and HLA in healthy donors. The assay was immunoSEQ multiplex PCR, and TCRdb's table has in-frame clones only and misses some. The sample holds 150,000 to 200,000 clones, over 70% seen once. Input material: PBMCs. The receptors originated from a man over 45 in good health and CMV-seropositive. CDR3s include the opening cysteine and the closing phenylalanine or tryptophan. A D gene is named only where the DNA matches it firmly. Not every row has a clone size; where given, it reads once, few, many or a size class.

J,V,size,D,DNA,CDR3
TRBJ1-2,TRBV29-1,-,-,TGCAGCGTTGAGGGTTCGCGGCGCGGCACCTTC,CSVEGSRRGTF
TRBJ2-3,TRBV11-2,-,-,TGTGCCAGCAGCTTATGGGGGCAGGCAGATACGCAGTATTTT,CASSLWGQADTQYF
TRBJ2-5,TRBV19,few,-,TGTGCCAGTAGTATAGGGCTTACGGAGACCCAGTACTTC,CASSIGLTETQYF
TRBJ1-1,TRBV7-7,-,TRBD1,TGTGCTAGCAGCCGACAGGGGGCAGGCACTGAAGCTTTCTTT,CASSRQGAGTEAFF
TRBJ1-1,TRBV4-1,once,TRBD1,TGCGCCAGCAGCCCCGGACAGGGCCCGCTCCTTCGGAGCGCTTTCTTT,CASSPGQGPLLRSAFF
TRBJ1-1,TRBV18,-,TRBD1,TGTGCCAGCTCACCACAAGAGACAGGGGGCGCGGTGACTGAAGCTTTCTTT,CASSPQETGGAVTEAFF
TRBJ2-3,TRBV28,-,TRBD1,TGTGCCAGCAGTTTAGAGGGGGCGTGGAACACAGATACGCAGTATTTT,CASSLEGAWNTDTQYF
TRBJ1-5,TRBV11-3,few,-,TGTGCCAGCAGCTTCACCCGCGGGGGGCTGAATCAGCCCCAGCATTTT,CASSFTRGGLNQPQHF
TRBJ1-1,TRBV28,-,-,TGTGCCAGCAGTTTAACAGGGTGGAACACTGAAGCTTTCTTT,CASSLTGWNTEAFF
TRBJ2-3,TRBV7-8,-,TRBD2,TGTGCCAGCAGCTCCGGACTAGCGGGGCAAGATACGCAGTATTTT,CASSSGLAGQDTQYF
TRBJ2-3,TRBV4-1,once,TRBD2,TGCGCCAGCAGCCTCCTAGCGGGAGGGCTGGATACGCAGTATTTT,CASSLLAGGLDTQYF
TRBJ1-1,TRBV7-9,-,-,TGTGCCAGCAGCTGGGGGGGAGACACTGAAGCTTTCTTT,CASSWGGDTEAFF
TRBJ1-3,TRBV5-4,-,-,TGTGCCAGCAGCTTGGATCTGCAGCGCCACTCTGGAAACACCATATATTTT,CASSLDLQRHSGNTIYF
TRBJ1-5,TRBV6-5,few,-,TGTGCCAGCGGGCGGGGGCCCCAGCATTTT,CASGRGPQHF
TRBJ1-6,TRBV28,-,-,TGTGCCAGCAGTTTTGGGGGGGCGGATTCACCCCTCCACTTT,CASSFGGADSPLHF
TRBJ2-1,TRBV5-1,-,TRBD2,TGCGCCAGCAGCGGCCCGGGGATAGCGGGGGGGAATGAGCAGTTCTTC,CASSGPGIAGGNEQFF
TRBJ1-1,TRBV29-1,-,-,TGCAGCGTTGGGAGACAGCAGAACACTGAAGCTTTCTTT,CSVGRQQNTEAFF
TRBJ2-3,TRBV28,-,TRBD1,TGTGCCAGCAGTTTACGGCCCCCGGGACAGGGCTTCTCATCCACAGATACGCAGTATTTT,CASSLRPPGQGFSSTDTQYF
TRBJ2-1,TRBV18,-,-,TGTGCCAGCTCACTATCTCCCGTGGGGAGCTCCTACAATGAGCAGTTCTTC,CASSLSPVGSSYNEQFF
TRBJ1-5,TRBV6-1,-,-,TGTGCCAGCAGTGAAGCCAGGTACGCTAATCAGCCCCAGCATTTT,CASSEARYANQPQHF
TRBJ2-7,TRBV30,-,-,TGTGCCTGGACAAAACTTGACAGAGCCCACGAGCAGTACTTC,CAWTKLDRAHEQYF
TRBJ2-1,TRBV27,-,TRBD2,TGTGCCAGCAGTTTCAATAGCGGGAACGAGCAGTTCTTC,CASSFNSGNEQFF
TRBJ2-5,TRBV30,-,-,TGTGCCTGGAGTGTTGAACGGGGGGCCGGGGAGACCCAGTACTTC,CAWSVERGAGETQYF
TRBJ2-7,TRBV5-1,-,-,TGCGCCAGCAGCTTGACGGGTAGGTCCTACGAGCAGTACTTC,CASSLTGRSYEQYF
TRBJ1-4,TRBV7-8,once,-,TGTGCCAGCAGCTTAGGAGGGGGACCTGCAACTAATGAAAAACTGTTTTTT,CASSLGGGPATNEKLFF
TRBJ1-2,TRBV29-1,-,TRBD1,TGCAGCGTTGGAAGGACAGGGGGCGAGGTCTATGGCTACACCTTC,CSVGRTGGEVYGYTF
TRBJ2-7,TRBV25-1,-,-,TGTGCCAGCAGTGGGTCGGACAGACTCTCCTACGAGCAGTACTTC,CASSGSDRLSYEQYF
TRBJ2-2,TRBV28,-,-,TGTGCCACCTACCGACTAGTTACCGGGGAGCTGTTTTTT,CATYRLVTGELFF
TRBJ2-1,TRBV7-8,-,TRBD1,TGTGCCAGCAGCTTAGGTACAGGGGGTGGGCTCGATGAGCAGTTCTTC,CASSLGTGGGLDEQFF
TRBJ1-1,TRBV18,-,-,TGTGCCAGCAAGGGGCAACCGAACACTGAAGCTTTCTTT,CASKGQPNTEAFF
TRBJ1-1,TRBV28,-,TRBD1,TGTGCCAGCAGTTTGTTGGACAGGGGATTGAACACTGAAGCTTTCTTT,CASSLLDRGLNTEAFF
TRBJ1-2,TRBV18,-,-,TGTGCCAGCTCACGGGTTCAGGGGCCTAACTATGGCTACACCTTC,CASSRVQGPNYGYTF
TRBJ1-2,TRBV6-6,-,TRBD1,TGTGCCAGCAGTTACGGGCAGGGGGATGGCTACACCTTC,CASSYGQGDGYTF
TRBJ2-6,TRBV18,-,-,TGTGCCAGCTCCCCAATGGGAGCTAGCCCAAGCTCTGGGGCCAACGTCCTGACTTTC,CASSPMGASPSSGANVLTF
TRBJ1-6,TRBV6-5,-,-,TGTGCCAGCAGGAGGGTAGACTCCTATAATTCACCCCTCCACTTT,CASRRVDSYNSPLHF
TRBJ1-2,TRBV7-2,-,-,TGTGCCAGCAGCTTAGATCTCAACTATGGCTACACCTTC,CASSLDLNYGYTF
TRBJ2-5,TRBV7-2,-,-,TGTGCCAGCAGCTTAGTCACGAGGGAGACCCAGTACTTC,CASSLVTRETQYF
TRBJ1-1,TRBV2,-,TRBD1,TGTGCCAGCAGTTATAGGACAGGCGCAGGGACTGAAGCTTTCTTT,CASSYRTGAGTEAFF
TRBJ1-6,TRBV28,-,-,TGTGCCAGCATCTTGGGGGACTTCCTAGGCAATAATTCACCCCTCCACTTT,CASILGDFLGNNSPLHF
TRBJ2-2,TRBV4-3,-,-,TGCGCCAGCAGCCAAGCCCGCGGGCCTACGAACACCGGGGAGCTGTTTTTT,CASSQARGPTNTGELFF
TRBJ1-1,TRBV29-1,-,-,TGCAGCGTTGGGGGGGGCGGGCGTTACTTGAACACTGAAGCTTTCTTT,CSVGGGGRYLNTEAFF
TRBJ2-3,TRBV6-5,-,-,TGTGCCAGCAGTTACTCCGGAGGGGCAGATACGCAGTATTTT,CASSYSGGADTQYF
TRBJ1-1,TRBV28,-,TRBD1,TGTGCCAGCAGTACCGGGACAGGGGTTGAAGCTTTCTTT,CASSTGTGVEAFF
TRBJ2-2,TRBV15,-,-,TGTGCCACCAGCAGAGAACAGGCCACCGGGGAGCTGTTTTTT,CATSREQATGELFF
TRBJ2-4,TRBV15,-,TRBD2,TGTGCCACCAGCACTGGACTAGCGGGGAAGCAGTACTTC,CATSTGLAGKQYF
TRBJ2-7,TRBV10-1,-,-,TGCGCCAGCAGTGTGGTTCAAGCCCCCTACGAGCAGTACTTC,CASSVVQAPYEQYF
TRBJ1-1,TRBV5-1,-,-,TGCGCCACCCGCAACCTACACAGGGAGACTGAAGCTTTCTTT,CATRNLHRETEAFF
TRBJ1-5,TRBV5-1,-,TRBD1,TGCGCCAGCAGCTTGGGGACAGGCCGGGCGGGCAATCAGCCCCAGCATTTT,CASSLGTGRAGNQPQHF
TRBJ2-7,TRBV19,-,-,TGTGCCAGTAGTATCCCCGGGAATACCTACGAGCAGTACTTC,CASSIPGNTYEQYF
TRBJ1-1,TRBV12-5,-,-,TGTGCTAGTGGTTTTTCATTAGGGGTAACTGAAGCTTTCTTT,CASGFSLGVTEAFF
TRBJ1-2,TRBV10-2,-,TRBD1,TGCGCCAGCCGCCCCTCCGGGACAGCTTATAACTATGGCTACACCTTC,CASRPSGTAYNYGYTF
TRBJ2-2,TRBV21-1,-,-,TGTGCCAGCAGCAAATGGCGGGAGATGGACACCGGGGAGCTGTTTTTT,CASSKWREMDTGELFF
TRBJ1-3,TRBV14,-,-,TGTGCCAGCAGCCTCCGGGGGGCCACCAAAATGCTCTCTGGAAACACCATATATTTT,CASSLRGATKMLSGNTIYF
TRBJ2-5,TRBV7-9,-,TRBD1,TGTGCCAGCACCCTAGGACAGGGGGCTCGGGAGACCCAGTACTTC,CASTLGQGARETQYF
TRBJ2-7,TRBV7-8,-,-,TGTGCCAGCTCAGGACAGTACTCCTACGAGCAGTACTTC,CASSGQYSYEQYF